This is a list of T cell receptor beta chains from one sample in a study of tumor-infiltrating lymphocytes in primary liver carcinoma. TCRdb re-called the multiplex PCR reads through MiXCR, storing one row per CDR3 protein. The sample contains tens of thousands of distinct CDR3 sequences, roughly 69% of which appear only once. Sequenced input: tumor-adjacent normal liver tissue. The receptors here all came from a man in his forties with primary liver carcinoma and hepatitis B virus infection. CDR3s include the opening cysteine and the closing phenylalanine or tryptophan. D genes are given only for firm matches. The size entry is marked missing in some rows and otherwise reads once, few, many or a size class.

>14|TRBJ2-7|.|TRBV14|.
CASSQDYVSYEQYF
TGTGCCAGCAGCCAAGACTACGTTTCCTACGAGCAGTACTTC
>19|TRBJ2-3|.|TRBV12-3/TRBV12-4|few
CASSLSKPGHPAETDTQYF
TGTGCCAGCAGTTTATCGAAGCCGGGACACCCAGCGGAAACAGATACGCAGTATTTT
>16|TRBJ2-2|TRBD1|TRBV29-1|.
CNVDDRQGAYTGELFF
TGTAACGTTGACGATCGGCAGGGGGCATATACCGGGGAGCTGTTTTTT
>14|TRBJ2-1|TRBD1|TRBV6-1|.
CAGLDRASYHEQFF
TGTGCCGGCCTGGACAGGGCCTCCTACCATGAGCAGTTCTTC
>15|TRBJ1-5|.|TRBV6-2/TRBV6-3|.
CASTLDSYNNQLRHF
TGTGCCAGCACCCTCGACAGTTATAACAATCAGCTCCGGCATTTT
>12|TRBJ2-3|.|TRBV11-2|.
CASRTSSDTQYF
TGTGCCAGCAGAACCAGCTCAGATACGCAGTATTTT
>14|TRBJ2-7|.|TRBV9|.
CASSRELGSYEQYF
TGTGCCAGCAGCCGAGAGCTGGGTTCCTACGAGCAGTACTTC
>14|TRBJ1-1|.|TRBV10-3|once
CAISSDRRNTEAFF
TGTGCCATCAGTTCTGACAGGAGAAACACCGAAGCTTTCTTT
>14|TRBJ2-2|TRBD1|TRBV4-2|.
CASSTGGYTKELFF
TGTGCCAGCAGCACAGGGGGTTACACCAAGGAACTGTTTTTT
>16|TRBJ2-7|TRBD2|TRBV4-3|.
CASSLELAAASYEQYF
TGCGCCAGCAGCCTGGAACTAGCGGCCGCATCCTATGAGCAGTACTTC
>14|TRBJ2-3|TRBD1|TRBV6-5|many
CASSFNRGADTQYF
TGTGCCAGCAGTTTCAACAGGGGCGCAGATACGCAGTATTTT
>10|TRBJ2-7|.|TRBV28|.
CASSGTLQYF
TGTGCCAGCAGCGGGACTTTACAGTACTTC
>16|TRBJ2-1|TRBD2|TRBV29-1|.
CSFEWGASSGRSEQFF
TGCAGCTTTGAATGGGGGGCCTCTAGCGGGAGGAGTGAGCAGTTCTTC
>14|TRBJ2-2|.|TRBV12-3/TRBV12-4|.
CSSSYFVDTGELFF
TGTTCCAGCAGTTACTTCGTGGACACCGGGGAGCTGTTTTTT
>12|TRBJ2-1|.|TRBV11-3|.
CASSILGNRQFF
TGTGCCAGCAGCATTTTGGGGAATAGGCAGTTCTTC
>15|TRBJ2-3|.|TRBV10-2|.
CATSEQGNPSDTQYF
TGCGCCACCAGTGAGCAAGGGAACCCCTCAGATACGCAGTATTTT
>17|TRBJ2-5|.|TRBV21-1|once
CASIESAGGPQGETQYF
TGTGCCAGCATCGAATCAGCGGGAGGGCCCCAGGGAGAGACCCAGTACTTC